The 19 T cell receptor beta chains presented below share a single source sample, sequenced in a study of blood T cell repertoires in COVID-19. The assay was immunoSEQ multiplex PCR, and TCRdb's table has in-frame clones only and misses some. The sample carries about 200,000 clones, approximately 83% recorded once. The specimen was PBMCs or T cells enriched from blood (not recorded which). Receptor source: a woman aged 40 to 49 with acute COVID-19.

This rearrangement joins TRBV6-5 to TRBJ2-2, with D uncertain. CDR1 is MNHEY and CDR2 is SVGAGI in the germline V gene. This CDR3 has 12 amino acids. V lost 5 bases, J lost 3 bases, and 4 bases lay in between. The CDR3 coding sequence is TGTGCCAGCAGTCCTTACACCGGGGAGCTGTTTTTT. This encodes CASSPYTGELFF.

This chain links TRBV7-2 with TRBJ2-2, with D perhaps matching TRBD1 (5 bases). Germline V gene lookup returns CDR1 SGHTA and CDR2 FQGNSA. The germline V and J ends were trimmed by 4 bases and 5 bases, with 17 bases remaining between them. This CDR3 region has 16 residues. In DNA form, the CDR3 reads TGTGCCAGCAGCTCCGACTTCAGGGTTGTGACCGGGGAGCTGTTTTTT. Translating it yields CASSSDFRVVTGELFF.

This chain connects TRBV21-1 to TRBJ1-1. TRBV21-1 is shown as a pseudogene. This CDR3 region has 14 residues. In DNA form, the CDR3 reads TGTGCCAGCAGCCCCGGGGGGGAGTCCACTGAAGCTTTCTTT. Translated, it gives CASSPGGESTEAFF.

The gene calls are TRBV7-8 and TRBJ2-7; D not certain. The CDR3 consists of 14 residues. In germline, CDR1 is SGHVS, CDR2 FQNEAQ. V dropped 6 bases and J dropped 2 bases, with 14 bases sitting between them. The CDR3 nucleotides are TGTGCCAGCAGGTGGAGCCGGTTTGCCTACGAGCAGTACTTC. It translates to CASRWSRFAYEQYF.

The chain has TRBV29-1 and TRBJ2-1, with TRBD2 identical over 7 bases. Per germline, CDR1 SQVTM and CDR2 ANQGSEA. The CDR3 loop spans 16 amino acids. V gave up 5 bases and J gave up 4 bases; unmatched junction bases: 14. This chain's CDR3 is CSVLRGGNGVYNEQFF. The CDR3 coding sequence is TGCAGCGTTCTCCGGGGAGGGAATGGGGTATACAATGAGCAGTTCTTC.

The chain carries TRBV19 and TRBJ1-2; D may be TRBD1 (5 bases). Trimming pared 0 bases from V and 7 bases from J, leaving 15 bases between. The CDR3 has 15 residues. Germline V CDR1 and CDR2: LNHDA, SQIVND (reference sequence). The CDR3 region has the DNA TGTGCCAGTAGTATAGATCGGCGGGGTGGGGCTGGCTACACCTTC. Amino acids: CASSIDRRGGAGYTF.

The chain recombines TRBV27 with TRBJ2-3; 14 bases line up with TRBD2. V trimming: 4 bases; J trimming: 2 bases; junction bases outside the gene matches: 8. The CDR3 sequence is 18 residues long. CDR1 is MNHEY, CDR2 SMNVEV, per germline (reference sequence). CDR3: CASSYGLAGGRYTDTQYF. The CDR3 DNA is TGTGCCAGCAGTTATGGACTAGCGGGAGGAAGATACACAGATACGCAGTATTTT.

The CDR3 DNA sequence: TGCGCCAGCAGCTTGGAAGGCACCAGGAGGGGCGGCTACACCTTC. Translated: CASSLEGTRRGGYTF. The chain links TRBV5-1 to TRBJ1-2, with D possibly being TRBD1 (5 bases). In germline, CDR1 is SGHRS, CDR2 YFSETQ. Trimming left V 0 bases short and J 8 bases short, with 17 bases between. This CDR3 is built from 15 residues.

A few counts support this clone. In DNA, the CDR3 is TGTGCCAGCAGCGCCGCTAGCAATGAGCAGTTCTTC. Its protein product is CASSAASNEQFF. The gene calls are TRBV11-3 and TRBJ2-1, with no clear D. This CDR3 spans 12 amino acids. The V gene's germline CDR1 is SGHNT and CDR2 YENEEA. Deletions cut 5 bases from V and 6 bases from J, with 8 bases between.

The CDR3 is CASSPGLAGVTGELFF. The CDR3 DNA reads as TGTGCCAGCAGCCCGGGACTAGCGGGCGTCACCGGGGAGCTGTTTTTT. The chain is built from TRBV7-2 and TRBJ2-2, with 12 bases fitting TRBD2. CDR1 is SGHTA, CDR2 FQGNSA, per germline. The CDR3 sequence is 16 residues long. V trimming: 5 bases; J trimming: 4 bases; junction bases outside the gene matches: 5.

The V and J genes are TRBV19 and TRBJ2-1, with 9 bases that match TRBD2. After removal of 5 bases from V and 4 bases from J, the junction contained 6 bases not matched to a gene. The CDR3 is made up of 15 amino acids. CDR1 and CDR2 (germline): LNHDA, SQIVND (reference sequence). The CDR3 protein is CASSFLAGGYNEQFF. Written as DNA, the CDR3 is TGTGCCAGTAGTTTTCTGGCGGGGGGGTACAATGAGCAGTTCTTC.

The rearrangement links TRBV27 to TRBJ2-4; maybe TRBD1 (6 bases). The CDR3 runs 14 residues. The germline CDR1 and CDR2 sequences are MNHEY and SMNVEV (reference sequence). V lost 4 bases and J 4 bases, leaving 11 bases between the germline ends. The CDR3 loop is CASSSPGVKNIQYF. CDR3 sequence (DNA): TGTGCCAGCAGTTCCCCAGGGGTTAAAAACATTCAGTACTTC.

This clone was counted many times. This chain joins TRBV10-3 and TRBJ1-4, with D hard to call. V lost 7 bases to trimming and J lost 8 bases, with 17 bases between them. The germline V gene has CDR1 ENHRY and CDR2 SYGVKD. The CDR3 is 14 amino acids. As DNA, the CDR3 is TGTGCCATCAAGGAGTCGGATAGAGGCGAAAAACTGTTTTTT. This translates into CAIKESDRGEKLFF.

This rearrangement joins TRBV5-6 to TRBJ2-1, with a weak D call TRBD2 (5 bases). V shed 0 bases and J shed 4 bases, with 14 bases lying between them. Per the germline V gene, CDR1 is SGHDT and CDR2 is YYEEEE. The CDR3 runs 16 residues. The CDR3 here is CASSLEGGGWYNEQFF. As DNA, the CDR3 is TGTGCCAGCAGCTTGGAGGGCGGCGGGTGGTACAATGAGCAGTTCTTC.

The rearrangement joins TRBV6-5 to TRBJ2-3, with a tentative D call TRBD2 (6 bases). The CDR3 runs to 13 residues. Germline V lookup: CDR1 MNHEY, CDR2 SVGAGI. The V end lost 6 bases, the J end lost 0 bases, and 7 bases lay between the germline ends. This CDR3 is CASRGRSTDTQYF. In nucleotides, the CDR3 is TGTGCCAGCAGGGGGAGGAGCACAGATACGCAGTATTTT.

The rearrangement joins TRBV6-5 to TRBJ2-1; 13 positions match TRBD2. The V segment lost 2 bases and the J segment 6 bases; nucleotides outside the gene matches: 4. CDR1 and CDR2 from the germline V gene are MNHEY and SVGAGI. The CDR3 has 16 residues. Here the CDR3 reads CASSYDRTSGGNEQFF. CDR3 DNA sequence: TGTGCCAGCAGTTACGATCGGACTAGCGGGGGCAATGAGCAGTTCTTC.

The chain is built from TRBV5-1 and TRBJ2-5, with a tentative D call TRBD1 (6 bases). Trimming left V 5 bases short and J 7 bases short, with 12 bases between. CDR1 SGHRS and CDR2 YFSETQ come from the germline V gene. This CDR3 is built from 12 residues. For the CDR3, the DNA is TGCGCCAGCAGGGGAGAAGGGGGGACCCAGTACTTC. As protein: CASRGEGGTQYF.

This chain uses TRBV19 with TRBJ1-2; 8 bases fit TRBD1. V lost 7 bases, J lost 4 bases, and 8 bases stayed unmatched. In germline, CDR1 is LNHDA, CDR2 SQIVND (reference sequence). The CDR3 loop spans 14 amino acids. DNA for the CDR3: TGTGCCAGTACCCCCGCAGGGGGCGCCTATGGCTACACCTTC. It yields the protein CASTPAGGAYGYTF.

This clone appeared once. The rearrangement joins TRBV7-2 to TRBJ2-3, with 9 bases that match TRBD2. Germline CDR1 is SGHTA and CDR2 is FQGNSA. CDR3 length: 17 residues. V lost 2 bases to trimming and J lost 4 bases; unmatched junction nucleotides: 10. This CDR3 reads CASSLLAAGGPADTQYF. In DNA form, the CDR3 reads TGTGCCAGCAGCTTACTAGCGGCGGGAGGGCCCGCAGATACGCAGTATTTT.